The entry below gives a single T cell receptor (beta chain) sequence along with its context. Its binding antigen is unknown. Base qualities are not at hand, and no much larger clone is one base apart. These data come from a study of blood T cell repertoires in COVID-19 (TCRdb year 2020). Some background on the complete study: Samples covering the acute and convalescent phases of COVID-19 were provided by collaborators in the United States, Italy and Spain. The prospective study material was composed of cDNA or gDNA derived from T cells, B-cell-depleted T cells, or PBMCs. The dataset comprised deeply sampled blood TCRbeta repertoires from subjects exposed to, actively infected with, or recovered from COVID-19. The repertoires were released in a freely available public database intended as a resource for research on the immune response to SARS-CoV-2. The samples were drawn from two sources: the first 160 participants of the ongoing ImmuneRACE study, and about 1,300 subjects contributed by 6 global collaborators. Nearly every sample came with metadata listing a de-identified subject ID, COVID-19 status, age in years and sex. Where available, HLA class I and class II types were obtained from metadata supplied by the sample provider rather than from assay-based typing.

Results the study describes overall, beyond this receptor: The amount of clinical and demographic metadata varied by source and participant and was provided uncurated.

TCRbeta CDR3 regions were amplified from genomic DNA using the immunoSEQ Assay, a bias-controlled multiplex PCR. Under the source paper's analysis protocol: Nucleated cell counts per sample were estimated from amplification of reference gene primers within the assay. To quantify the absolute abundance of each unique TCRbeta CDR3 rearrangement, sequence reads were collapsed and filtered. For each sample, productive Simpson clonality was calculated as the square root of Simpson's diversity index across productive rearrangements. What TCRdb holds here is the immuneACCESS table cut down to in-frame rearrangements. Part of the clones is not present; checked against another copy, under half of the missing clones reflect an unresolved V gene, and the others are unexplained. The V and J calls and the clone size are those of that table, but D and trimming were determined from the DNA. The sample contains about 220,000 clones, roughly 88% of them found a single time. The ten largest clones add up to 2% to 2.5% of the sample.

Via the germline V gene, CDR1 is MNHNS and CDR2 SASEGT. Including the terminal cysteine and phenylalanine, the CDR3 comprises 18 residues. Only the CDR3 DNA is retained, 54 bases long and in frame from the first base. Between the V and J ends, shortened by 2 bases and 0 bases respectively, the junction contains 17 bases. Samples from volunteer blood donors who had recovered from COVID-19 were contributed by a second Seattle source. The collaborating institutions used their own protocols to collect whole blood in K2EDTA tubes. For TCRbeta analysis, collaborators shipped samples as frozen whole blood, isolated PBMCs, or DNA extracted from either of those sample types.

This chain joins TRBV6-1 to TRBJ1-5; TRBD1 is a weak D gene call, 6 bases matching. Sequencing used peripheral blood. The TCR was taken from a man aged 25-45 years who had recovered from COVID-19. The DNA sequence is as follows: TGTGCCAGCAGTGAATTGAGGCAGGGGACCTATAGCAATCAGCCCCAGCATTTT. It specifies CASSELRQGTYSNQPQHF.